These 9 T cell receptor beta chains came from one sample sequenced in a study of cytomegalovirus exposure and HLA in healthy donors. PCR amplification relied on 60 Vbeta primers (plus 13 Jbeta primers). Here immunoSEQ multiplex PCR was the method, and the copy in TCRdb shows in-frame clones only, minus some. Its listing shows 130,000 or so clones. The sample comprised PBMCs. The receptor set was obtained from a woman younger than 35 in good health and CMV-seronegative.

The chain uses TRBV5-4 and TRBJ2-7; 13 nucleotides match TRBD2. V lost 4 bases, J lost 0 bases, and 16 bases stayed unmatched. Germline-derived CDR1 and CDR2 are SGHNT and YYREEE (reference sequence). The CDR3 has 20 residues. CDR3 loop: CASSRGRPGLAGASSYEQYV. The CDR3, as DNA: TGTGCCAGCAGCCGTGGGAGGCCTGGACTAGCGGGAGCAAGCTCCTACGAGCAGTACGTC.

The chain has TRBV11-2 and TRBJ2-7; TRBD2 aligns across 8 bases. The CDR3 extends over 14 amino acids. From germline, CDR1 is SGHAT and CDR2 FQNNGV. The junction had 9 bases not matched to a gene; V was cut back by 5 bases and J by 6 bases. The CDR3 DNA follows: TGTGCCAGCAGCGGACCGGGACTAGAGAGCGAGCAGTACGTC. Protein sequence: CASSGPGLESEQYV.

V gene TRBV27 combines with J gene TRBJ2-3; TRBD2 aligns across 13 bases. The CDR3 contains 17 residues. V was pared by 3 bases and J by 2 bases, with 5 bases of the junction left unmatched. Germline V CDR1 and CDR2: MNHEY, SMNVEV (reference sequence). The CDR3 sequence: CASSFPGLAGTTDTQYF. CDR3 DNA: TGTGCCAGCAGTTTCCCGGGACTAGCGGGAACCACAGATACGCAGTATTTT.

The chain links TRBV12-5 to TRBJ2-3; possible D gene TRBD2, 6 bases. Germline V gene data show CDR1 as LGHNT and CDR2 as FRNRAP. V shed 4 bases and J shed 3 bases, with 17 bases lying between them. CDR3 length: 16 residues. This CDR3 reads CASGSLGRGVTDTQYF. The CDR3 nucleotides are TGTGCTAGTGGTTCCCTCGGGAGAGGTGTAACAGATACGCAGTATTTT.

This chain links TRBV5-1 with TRBJ2-1; 7 bases line up with TRBD2. This CDR3 comprises 15 residues. Germline V gene data show CDR1 as SGHRS and CDR2 as YFSETQ. Unmatched junction bases numbered 10, after V lost 0 bases and J lost 10 bases. CDR3 coding DNA: TGCGCCAGCAGCTTGGTTGGGAGGGTACGAAGGGAGCAGTTCTTC. This encodes CASSLVGRVRREQFF.

This chain uses TRBV27 with TRBJ1-1; 10 positions agree with TRBD1. Trimming cost V 5 bases and J 4 bases; bases outside gene matches: 10. CDR3 length: 16 residues. Germline V CDR1 and CDR2: MNHEY, SMNVEV (reference sequence). Here the CDR3 reads CASSRPGTGALTEAFF. For the CDR3, the DNA is TGTGCCAGCAGTAGACCCGGGACAGGGGCGCTCACTGAAGCTTTCTTT.

V usage is TRBV5-1 and J usage is TRBJ1-2, with D possibly matching TRBD1 (5 bases). V lost 0 bases, J lost 5 bases, and 14 bases lay in between. Germline assignment: CDR1 SGHRS and CDR2 YFSETQ. This CDR3 comprises 15 residues. The CDR3 DNA reads as TGCGCCAGCAGCTTGGAATCGGGGGAGTGGTATGGCTACACCTTC. It codes for CASSLESGEWYGYTF.

This chain uses TRBV5-4 with TRBJ1-3; the D gene is possibly TRBD1 (5 bases). This CDR3 is built from 15 residues. Germline V gene data show CDR1 as SGHNT and CDR2 as YYREEE (reference sequence). Trimming removed 4 bases from V and 4 bases from J, with 15 bases in between. The CDR3 region is CASSPTPGDGNTIYF. CDR3 in DNA: TGTGCCAGCAGCCCTACGCCGGGGGACGGAAACACCATATATTTT.

V and J are TRBV29-1 and TRBJ2-7, with 10 bases matching TRBD1. CDR1 and CDR2 from the germline V gene are SQVTM and ANQGSEA. This CDR3 is built from 11 residues. The V and J ends lost 7 bases and 7 bases, in that order; junction bases with no gene match: 4. The CDR3 is CSARQGAEQYV. As DNA, the CDR3 is TGCAGCGCGCGACAGGGGGCAGAGCAGTACGTC.